This T cell receptor (beta chain) was recovered during a study of blood T cells in healthy people across ages. Overall study: With template switching, about one barcoded beta molecule was captured per two T cells.

This clonotype occurred a few times. Alongside a J-beta primer mix, a sample-barcoded 5' primer served in a second PCR lasting about 7 to 11 cycles. A minimum of 2.5 million CDR3-containing paired-end reads was obtained for each sample. TCRdb re-called the 5' RACE reads through MiXCR, storing one row per CDR3 protein. The sample lists 800,000 to 1,000,000 distinct CDR3 sequences; around 48% were seen once. The CDR3 has 13 residues. CDR1 is SGHTA, CDR2 FQGNSA, per germline. V lost 2 bases and J lost 6; bases outside the gene matches: 3. Those donating, healthy Caucasian individuals from Russia, were aged about 6 to 90.

The origin of this receptor is a man aged 25 to 45 in good health. Sequenced input: blood. This sequence joins TRBV7-2 and TRBJ2-7; 8 bases map to TRBD1. This chain's CDR3 is CASSLQGAAEQYF. The CDR3 DNA is TGTGCCAGCAGCTTACAGGGGGCCGCCGAGCAGTACTTC.